Listed below are T cell receptor beta chains from one sample, sequenced in a study of cytomegalovirus exposure and HLA in healthy donors. Some clones are missing from TCRdb's copy, which holds only in-frame ones; the method was immunoSEQ multiplex PCR. Among approximately 110,000 clones listed, approximately 78% were seen once. The sequenced material came from PBMCs. The receptors were sampled from a woman aged 25 to 39 in good health and CMV-seronegative. Both conserved end residues are trimmed from each CDR3.

j_call: TRBJ1-5; v_call: TRBV18; cdr3_aa: ASSHAVEQPQH
j_call: TRBJ2-7; v_call: TRBV27; cdr3_aa: ASSLWADRPTYEQY
j_call: TRBJ1-6; v_call: TRBV30; cdr3_aa: AWSLGQSLNSPLH
j_call: TRBJ2-7; v_call: TRBV11-2; cdr3_aa: ASTSDRGLFYEQY
j_call: TRBJ2-4; v_call: TRBV18; cdr3_aa: ASSLSRGPTQGGKNIQY
j_call: TRBJ1-1; v_call: TRBV30; cdr3_aa: AWSYAVDSEAF
j_call: TRBJ2-7; v_call: TRBV5-1; cdr3_aa: ASSLGGRSHEQY
j_call: TRBJ2-7; v_call: TRBV29-1; cdr3_aa: SVTKGREQY
j_call: TRBJ1-1; v_call: TRBV4-1; cdr3_aa: ASSQGLQVEAF
j_call: TRBJ2-5; v_call: TRBV6-1; cdr3_aa: ASGTRGETQY
j_call: TRBJ2-7; v_call: TRBV28; cdr3_aa: ASSSPGTGTTEQY
j_call: TRBJ2-1; v_call: TRBV19; cdr3_aa: ASSKQDLSYNEQF
j_call: TRBJ2-3; v_call: TRBV6-5; cdr3_aa: ASSLRAGSTDTQY
j_call: TRBJ1-2; v_call: TRBV7-9; cdr3_aa: ASSPGGTGGEGYT
j_call: TRBJ1-1; v_call: TRBV7-9; cdr3_aa: ASSLTPRPRDSEAF
j_call: TRBJ2-1; v_call: TRBV9; cdr3_aa: ASSVTSGGYNEQF
j_call: TRBJ2-7; v_call: TRBV7-9; cdr3_aa: SSSLGEYEQY
j_call: TRBJ1-6; v_call: TRBV7-8; cdr3_aa: ASSFRNGARDGSPLH
j_call: TRBJ2-5; v_call: TRBV5-8; cdr3_aa: ASSPTKTSEPGETQY